A selection of T cell receptor beta chains follows, all from one sample in a study of cytomegalovirus exposure and HLA in healthy donors. Some clones are missing from TCRdb's copy, which holds only in-frame ones; the method was immunoSEQ multiplex PCR. The sample records some 130,000 clones, approximately 84% being singletons. Input material: PBMCs. Source of these receptors: a man younger than 40 in good health and CMV-seropositive. Each CDR3 is given with its conserved first and last residue. A D gene is named only where the DNA matches it firmly. Clone size is not always given. Where it is, it says once, few, many or a class for expanded clones.

d_gene	v_gene	abundance	j_gene	CDR3nt	CDR3aa
TRBD1	TRBV4-2	.	TRBJ2-5	TGTGCCAGCAGCCAATACCAGGGGGCCGATGAGACCCAGTACTTC	CASSQYQGADETQYF
TRBD2	TRBV5-1	.	TRBJ2-2	TGCGCCAGCAGCGGGACTAGCGGGAGGGCCGGGTCCGGGGAGCTGTTTTTT	CASSGTSGRAGSGELFF
TRBD2	TRBV6-4	.	TRBJ2-7	TGTGCCAGCAGCCAAAGGGTAGGGAGGGGTCGATACGAGCAGTACTTC	CASSQRVGRGRYEQYF
.	TRBV7-9	.	TRBJ1-1	TGTGCCAGCAGCGCCCAGGGAATTGGTACTGAAGCTTTCTTT	CASSAQGIGTEAFF
TRBD1	TRBV7-2	.	TRBJ1-2	TGTGCCAGCAGCATGGACCACAGGGGATCTTCTGGCTACACCTTC	CASSMDHRGSSGYTF
.	TRBV6-6	.	TRBJ1-5	TGTGCCAGCAGTTACAGGGTCAGGGGTTCGTTCCAGCCCCAGCATTTT	CASSYRVRGSFQPQHF
.	TRBV30	few	TRBJ2-5	TGTGCCTGGAGTGTCCAACCCAGGGTTCTGTTTTCGGAGACCCAGTACTTC	CAWSVQPRVLFSETQYF
.	TRBV10-3	.	TRBJ1-1	TGTGCCATCAGGATCTTACAGGGAAATGAAGCTTTCTTT	CAIRILQGNEAFF
TRBD1	TRBV19	few	TRBJ1-5	TGTGCCAGTAGTAGTGGGGACAGGGGTCCTTTGGGCAATCAGCCCCAGCATTTT	CASSSGDRGPLGNQPQHF
.	TRBV6-1	.	TRBJ2-7	TGTGCCAGCACCAAAATGGACAAGACCTACGAGCAGTACTTC	CASTKMDKTYEQYF
TRBD1	TRBV2	.	TRBJ1-2	TGTGCCAGCAATTTTCGGACAGGGGCAACGGGCTACACCTTC	CASNFRTGATGYTF
TRBD2	TRBV6-6	.	TRBJ2-1	TGTGCCAGCAGGGTTAGCGGGGACAATGAGCAGTTCTTC	CASRVSGDNEQFF
TRBD2	TRBV9	.	TRBJ2-7	TGTGCCAGCAGCCCCGGACTAGCGGGGAGCTACGAGCAGTACTTC	CASSPGLAGSYEQYF
TRBD1	TRBV7-9	.	TRBJ1-2	TGTGCCAGCAGCTTAGCCCTCGACAGGGTCGGGGGCTACACCTTC	CASSLALDRVGGYTF
.	TRBV12-5	.	TRBJ2-1	TGTGCTAGTGACGAGGGAAGGTTCTACAATGAGCAGTTCTTC	CASDEGRFYNEQFF
.	TRBV7-2	.	TRBJ2-2	TGTGCCAGCAGCCCTAGCCCCCCGCTAGCAGCGAACACCGGGGAGCTGTTTTTT	CASSPSPPLAANTGELFF
TRBD1	TRBV25-1	.	TRBJ1-1	TGTGCCAGCAGTGGACAGGGCAGGACTGAAGCTTTCTTT	CASSGQGRTEAFF
.	TRBV6-6	.	TRBJ1-6	TGTGCCAGCAGGGCAAAGTCTAATTCACCCCTCCACTTT	CASRAKSNSPLHF
TRBD1	TRBV6-6	.	TRBJ1-2	TGTGCCAGCAGGGCCGGGACAGGCACTTATGGCTACACCTTC	CASRAGTGTYGYTF
TRBD2	TRBV5-1	.	TRBJ2-1	TGCGCCAGCAGCTTGGTAGCGGGGGCTACATATGAGCAGTTCTTC	CASSLVAGATYEQFF
.	TRBV9	.	TRBJ1-1	TGTGCCAGCAGCGGTGGGGGGGACACTGAAGCTTTCTTT	CASSGGGDTEAFF
.	TRBV18	.	TRBJ1-2	TGTGCCAGCTCACCAGGGCAGGAATATGGCTACACCTTC	CASSPGQEYGYTF
.	TRBV11-2	.	TRBJ2-2	TGTGCCAGCAGCCCCCTGGGGGGGCGGAGGACCGGGGAGCTGTTTTTT	CASSPLGGRRTGELFF
TRBD2	TRBV4-1	.	TRBJ2-1	TGCGCCAGCAGCCAAGCGGGAGGGCCACTAACGGAGCAGTTCTTC	CASSQAGGPLTEQFF
TRBD2	TRBV5-1	.	TRBJ2-2	TGCGCCAGCAGCTGGGGACTAGTCGCCGGGGAGCTGTTTTTT	CASSWGLVAGELFF
.	TRBV5-1	.	TRBJ2-1	TGCGCCAGCAGCTTGGTGCCCGCCGGGTTCAATGAGCAGTTCTTC	CASSLVPAGFNEQFF
TRBD1	TRBV20-1	.	TRBJ2-5	TGCAGTGCTAGAGATCAAGGACAGGAGTACTTC	CSARDQGQEYF
.	TRBV5-1	.	TRBJ1-6	TGCGCCAGCAGCTTCTCTAATTCACCCCTCCACTTT	CASSFSNSPLHF
.	TRBV2	.	TRBJ1-5	TGTGCCAGCAACCTGGACAGCACGGGGCCCCAGCATTTT	CASNLDSTGPQHF
TRBD1	TRBV11-2	.	TRBJ1-3	TGTGCCAGCAGCTCCTACTTGCGACAGGGGATTCACACCATATATTTT	CASSSYLRQGIHTIYF
TRBD2	TRBV12-5	few	TRBJ2-1	TGTGCTAGTGGTTTGGCCAGCGGGAGGGCCAATGAGCAGTTCTTC	CASGLASGRANEQFF
TRBD2	TRBV7-2	once	TRBJ2-3	TGTGCCAGCAGCTTGCGGACTAGCGGAAATAGGGCCAACACAGATACGCAGTATTTT	CASSLRTSGNRANTDTQYF
.	TRBV7-2	.	TRBJ2-2	TGTGCCAGCAGCTTAGCGCTCGGTAACACCGGGGAGCTGTTTTTT	CASSLALGNTGELFF
TRBD1	TRBV7-2	.	TRBJ1-1	TGTGCCAGCAGCTTGGCTATGACAGGGGGAAGGCGGACTGAAGCTTTCTTT	CASSLAMTGGRRTEAFF
TRBD1	TRBV25-1	.	TRBJ2-2	TGTGCCAGCAGTAGAGGACAGGGTAGGGGCGGGGAGCTGTTTTTT	CASSRGQGRGGELFF
TRBD2	TRBV5-4	.	TRBJ2-2	TGTGCCAGCAGCGCTAGCGGGGGGCCTTACACCGGGGAGCTGTTTTTT	CASSASGGPYTGELFF
.	TRBV5-6	.	TRBJ2-3	TGTGCCAGCAGCTTGAGGGGGGGACGCACAGATACGCAGTATTTT	CASSLRGGRTDTQYF
.	TRBV10-3	.	TRBJ2-7	TGTGCCATCAGCCCGGGACAATTCTACGAGCAGTACTTC	CAISPGQFYEQYF
.	TRBV5-4	.	TRBJ1-4	TGTGCCAGCAGCCCCGGAAGTCGACAGGCGGGTTTAGAAAAACTGTTTTTT	CASSPGSRQAGLEKLFF
TRBD2	TRBV6-6	.	TRBJ2-1	TGTGCCAGCAGTTACTCGATGCGGGAGGGCAGGAATGAGCAGTTCTTC	CASSYSMREGRNEQFF
TRBD1	TRBV10-2	.	TRBJ2-2	TGCGCCAGCAGTACATTACAGGGGTCCGGGGAGCTGTTTTTT	CASSTLQGSGELFF
TRBD1	TRBV27	.	TRBJ1-1	TGTGCCAGCAGCAGGGGACAGGGGAGGACTGAAGCTTTCTTT	CASSRGQGRTEAFF
.	TRBV27	once	TRBJ2-4	TGTGCCAGCAGTTCGCTGACAGAAAGTTTAGCCAAAAACATTCAGTACTTC	CASSSLTESLAKNIQYF
TRBD2	TRBV4-3	.	TRBJ2-3	TGCGCCAGCAGCCAAGGGACTAGCAACACAGATACGCAGTATTTT	CASSQGTSNTDTQYF
.	TRBV7-2	few	TRBJ1-1	TGTGCCAGCAGCTTACAGGCAGACACTGAAGCTTTCTTT	CASSLQADTEAFF
TRBD2	TRBV7-2	.	TRBJ2-7	TGTGCCAGCAGCTTAGTAGTCGGGGGGGCCGACGAGCAGTACTTC	CASSLVVGGADEQYF
TRBD1	TRBV29-1	once	TRBJ2-5	TGCAGCTATGAGGGAGGACAGGGGTTGTACGAGACCCAGTACTTC	CSYEGGQGLYETQYF
.	TRBV7-9	once	TRBJ1-1	TGTGCCAGCAGCTTAGGCTTACAGGGTGTGGACACTGAAGCTTTCTTT	CASSLGLQGVDTEAFF